These 25 T cell receptor beta chains were sequenced from one sample in a study of T cell responses to AZD1222 COVID-19 vaccine. The assay was immunoSEQ multiplex PCR, and TCRdb's table has in-frame clones only and misses some. Of some 200,000 clones listed, approximately 94% are singletons. The source was peripheral blood, collected 28 days after the second dose of the MenACWY control vaccine. The receptors were sampled from an adult who received the MenACWY meningococcal vaccine as a control.

V is TRBV5-4 and J is TRBJ1-1; D may be TRBD1 (6 bases). V lost 0 bases and J 1 base, leaving 10 bases between the germline ends. The CDR3 loop spans 15 amino acids. Per germline, CDR1 SGHNT and CDR2 YYREEE (reference sequence). The DNA of the CDR3 is TGTGCCAGCAGCTTGGAGGACAGACCGAACACTGAAGCTTTCTTT. It is translated as CASSLEDRPNTEAFF. Full variable domain (outside the CDR3, taken from reference TRBV5-4 and TRBJ1-1): ETGVTQSPTHLIKTRGQQVTLRCSSQSGHNTVSWYQQALGQGPQFIFQYYREEENGRGNFPPRFSGLQFPNYSSELNVNALELDDSALYLCASSLEDRPNTEAFFGQGTRLTVV.

The chain carries TRBV30 and TRBJ2-3; the D is unclear. Between the trimmed V and J ends, which lost 2 bases and 0 bases, there was a span of 12 bases. The CDR3 extends over 15 amino acids. CDR1 is GTSNPN, CDR2 SVGIG, per germline (reference sequence). The CDR3 protein is CAWSSEWGSTDTQYF. CDR3 bases: TGTGCCTGGAGTAGTGAGTGGGGTAGCACAGATACGCAGTATTTT.

V and J are TRBV18 and TRBJ1-1, with D unresolved. Per germline, CDR1 KGHSH and CDR2 LQKENI. V lost 0 bases and J 4 bases, leaving 6 bases between the germline ends. The CDR3 consists of 13 residues. CDR3 bases: TGTGCCAGCTCACCACCGGGATCCACTGAAGCTTTCTTT. Translating it yields CASSPPGSTEAFF.

The chain employs TRBV3-1 (or the pseudogene TRBV3-2) and TRBJ2-7; 8 bases agree with TRBD1. Germline loops: CDR1 LGHDT, CDR2 YNNKEL (reference sequence). There are 16 residues in the CDR3. The junction had 10 bases not matched to a gene; V was cut back by 0 bases and J by 6 bases. The CDR3 loop reads CASSQEGADRGGEQYF. The CDR3 DNA is TGTGCCAGCAGCCAAGAGGGGGCTGACAGGGGAGGCGAGCAGTACTTC.

The V and J genes are TRBV7-2 and TRBJ1-5; TRBD1 matches 7 bases. Trimming at V came to 5 bases and at J to 2 bases, leaving 3 bases not matched to a gene. This CDR3 is 14 amino acids long. The V gene's germline CDR1 is SGHTA and CDR2 FQGNSA. CDR3 nucleotide sequence: TGTGCCAGCAGCGCCGGGACAGGCAATCAGCCCCAGCATTTT. Its translation: CASSAGTGNQPQHF.

The rearrangement uses TRBV9 and TRBJ2-7; TRBD1 might be the D (6 bases). The CDR3 consists of 14 residues. With 8 bases removed from V and 0 bases from J, the gap between germline ends came to 15 bases. Germline lookup yields CDR1 SGDLS and CDR2 YYNGEE. CDR3 loop: CASSTGTYSYEQYF. The CDR3 bases are TGTGCCAGTAGTACCGGGACATACTCCTACGAGCAGTACTTC.

This chain uses TRBV30 with TRBJ1-1, with 9 bases that match TRBD1. With 6 bases clipped from V and 5 bases from J, the junction kept 7 bases outside the gene matches. Germline lookup yields CDR1 GTSNPN and CDR2 SVGIG (reference sequence). The CDR3 has 13 residues. CDR3 in DNA: TGTGCCTGCCTCTCGACAGGGGGAACTGAAGCTTTCTTT. Encoded protein: CACLSTGGTEAFF. The whole variable domain, remainder taken from reference TRBV30 and TRBJ1-1, is SQTIHQWPATLVQPVGSPLSLECTVEGTSNPNLYWYRQAAGRGLQLLFYSVGIGQISSEVPQNLSASRPQDRQFILSSKKLLLSDSGFYLCACLSTGGTEAFFGQGTRLTVV.

This clone was counted only a few times. The chain uses TRBV6-5 and TRBJ2-7, with D maybe TRBD2 (5 bases). The CDR3 length is 13 residues. V lost 6 bases and J lost 2, with 11 bases in between. Germline V gene lookup returns CDR1 MNHEY and CDR2 SVGAGI. As DNA, the CDR3 is TGTGCCAGCAGGGACTTCGGCACCTACGAGCAGTACTTC. Protein sequence: CASRDFGTYEQYF.

The chain employs TRBV2 and TRBJ2-3, with D possibly matching TRBD2 (6 bases). The germline gives CDR1 SNHLY, CDR2 FYNNEI. The CDR3 totals 14 residues. The germline V and J ends were trimmed by 11 bases and 6 bases, with 21 bases remaining between them. This CDR3 is CAGGGGMPMDTQYF. In nucleotides, the CDR3 is TGTGCCGGCGGTGGCGGGATGCCCATGGATACGCAGTATTTT.

This clone was seen a handful of times. This chain joins TRBV11-2 and TRBJ2-3, with TRBD2 matching over 9 bases. Germline V CDR1 and CDR2: SGHAT, FQNNGV. The CDR3 has 16 residues. Trimming removed 3 bases from V and 4 bases from J; junction bases left unmatched: 8. This CDR3 reads CASSFVGGGDSDTQYF. CDR3 nucleotide sequence: TGTGCCAGCAGCTTTGTCGGCGGGGGGGACTCAGATACGCAGTATTTT.

The chain joins TRBV11-2 to TRBJ2-1; 10 nucleotides line up with TRBD2. Germline assignment: CDR1 SGHAT and CDR2 FQNNGV. This CDR3 contains 16 residues. With V trimmed by 5 bases and J by 2 bases, 6 bases remained unmatched. The CDR3: CASSAEGLAPYNEQFF. CDR3 in DNA: TGTGCCAGCAGCGCCGAGGGACTAGCGCCCTACAATGAGCAGTTCTTC.

The chain couples TRBV28 to TRBJ1-1; D gene unclear. The CDR3 runs 16 residues. V lost 5 bases and J lost 0, with 16 bases in between. From germline, CDR1 is MDHEN and CDR2 SYDVKM. The CDR3 DNA sequence: TGTGCCAGCAGTCCTGGCGCGGGTTACATGAACACTGAAGCTTTCTTT. Its protein is CASSPGAGYMNTEAFF. Supplemented by reference TRBV28 and TRBJ1-1, the full variable domain reads DVKVTQSSRYLVKRTGEKVFLECVQDMDHENMFWYRQDPGLGLRLIYFSYDVKMKEKGDIPEGYSVSREKKERFSLILESASTNQTSMYLCASSPGAGYMNTEAFFGQGTRLTVV.

This sequence joins TRBV30 and TRBJ1-4; D is unresolved. Trimming took 0 bases from V and 0 from J, leaving 5 bases between them. CDR1 is GTSNPN and CDR2 is SVGIG in the germline V gene (reference sequence). This CDR3 contains 14 residues. The CDR3 sequence is CAWSVPPTNEKLFF. Written as DNA, the CDR3 is TGTGCCTGGAGTGTACCCCCAACTAATGAAAAACTGTTTTTT.

CDR3 in DNA: TGTGCCAGCAGCCGTGGGGGAATAGCGGGAGTTACCGGGGAGCTGTTTTTT. Translating it yields CASSRGGIAGVTGELFF. This sequence joins TRBV9 and TRBJ2-2; TRBD2 aligns across 9 bases. The CDR3 covers 17 residues. Trimming cost V 4 bases and J 5 bases; bases outside gene matches: 12. The V gene's germline CDR1 is SGDLS and CDR2 YYNGEE.

The chain uses TRBV9 and TRBJ2-1; D not resolved. CDR1 SGDLS and CDR2 YYNGEE come from the germline V gene. With 3 bases removed from V and 0 bases from J, the gap between germline ends came to 10 bases. The CDR3 is 15 amino acids. This CDR3 reads CASSGSRSSYNEQFF. The CDR3 region has the DNA TGTGCCAGCAGCGGCAGCCGTAGCTCCTACAATGAGCAGTTCTTC. Based on the CDR3 plus reference TRBV9 and TRBJ2-1, the full variable domain is DSGVTQTPKHLITATGQRVTLRCSPRSGDLSVYWYQQSLDQGLQFLIQYYNGEERAKGNILERFSAQQFPDLHSELNLSSLELGDSALYFCASSGSRSSYNEQFFGPGTRLTVL.

CDR3 sequence: CASSRRQGTYEQYF. The CDR3 DNA is TGTGCCAGCAGCCGCCGACAGGGAACCTACGAGCAGTACTTC. This sequence joins TRBV28 and TRBJ2-7; 7 nucleotides match TRBD1. CDR1 is MDHEN and CDR2 is SYDVKM in the germline V gene. V dropped 6 bases and J dropped 2; count of bases not matched to a gene: 7. The CDR3 spans 14 residues.

This chain links TRBV7-2 with TRBJ1-5; 7 bases match TRBD1. From germline, CDR1 is SGHTA and CDR2 FQGNSA. With V trimmed by 0 bases and J by 9 bases, 11 bases remained unmatched. There are 16 residues in the CDR3. CDR3 DNA: TGTGCCAGCAGCTTAGCGCCCCAGGGGGGAGGTTGGCCCCAGCATTTT. This sequence encodes CASSLAPQGGGWPQHF.

The chain carries TRBV15 and TRBJ1-6, with D possibly matching TRBD1 (5 bases). This CDR3 is built from 15 residues. Trimming removed 1 base from V and 14 bases from J, with 18 bases in between. The germline V gene has CDR1 LNHNV and CDR2 YYDKDF (reference sequence). This CDR3 is CATSRAEGEVGSLHF. The DNA for the CDR3 is TGTGCCACCAGCAGAGCGGAAGGGGAAGTTGGATCCCTCCACTTT.

A remark on this clone: This sample also contains other DNA sequences that code for the same CDR3. CDR3 protein: CASSLSTDTQYF. The CDR3 region has the DNA TGTGCCAGCAGCTTAAGCACAGATACGCAGTATTTT. The rearrangement links TRBV9 to TRBJ2-3; D not certain. Germline lookup yields CDR1 SGDLS and CDR2 YYNGEE. Trimming shortened V by 4 bases and J by 0 bases, and 3 bases separated the two germline ends. The CDR3 runs 12 residues.

V usage is TRBV3-1 (or the pseudogene TRBV3-2) and J usage is TRBJ1-2; D might be TRBD1 (6 bases). V gave up 4 bases and J gave up 4 bases, with 16 bases separating them. Per the germline V gene, CDR1 is LGHDT and CDR2 is YNNKEL (reference sequence). The CDR3 is 15 residues long. CDR3 DNA: TGTGCCAGCAGCCCCCAGCTGGACAGATTCTATGGCTACACCTTC. Encoded protein: CASSPQLDRFYGYTF.

This chain links TRBV7-3 with TRBJ2-3; weak D call: TRBD1 (5 bases). The CDR3 length is 16 residues. Deletions cut 5 bases from V and 0 bases from J, with 15 bases between. Germline V gene data show CDR1 as SGHTA and CDR2 as FQGTGA. CDR3 DNA sequence: TGTGCCAGCAGCCTGGGGCCTCCCCACAGCACAGATACGCAGTATTTT. This gives the protein CASSLGPPHSTDTQYF. The full variable domain, completed using reference TRBV7-3 and TRBJ2-3, is GAGVSQTPSNKVTEKGKYVELRCDPISGHTALYWYRQSLGQGPEFLIYFQGTGAADDSGLPNDRFFAVRPEGSVSTLKIQRTERGDSAVYLCASSLGPPHSTDTQYFGPGTRLTVL.

The CDR3 DNA reads as TGTGCCATCAGTGAGGGGGGGGCGCGCGGCTACACCTTC. As protein: CAISEGGARGYTF. The V gene is TRBV10-3, the J gene TRBJ1-2, with a possible D match to TRBD1 (6 bases). The CDR3 loop spans 13 amino acids. Germline V CDR1 and CDR2: ENHRY, SYGVKD. V lost 2 bases, J lost 8 bases, and 12 bases lay in between.

V usage is TRBV7-9 and J usage is TRBJ2-2, with D tentatively TRBD1 or TRBD2 (5 bases each). V was clipped by 4 bases and J by 4 bases, with 19 bases between them. The V gene's germline CDR1 is SEHNR and CDR2 FQNEAQ (reference sequence). The CDR3 spans 17 residues. The CDR3 sequence is CASSSSLSGTLTGELFF. DNA of the CDR3: TGTGCCAGCAGCTCTAGTTTGTCCGGGACGCTCACCGGGGAGCTGTTTTTT.

Of note for this clone: This specimen includes other DNA sequences encoding the same CDR3. This sequence joins TRBV9 and TRBJ2-3; D is unclear. Germline V lookup: CDR1 SGDLS, CDR2 YYNGEE. Trimming cost V 0 bases and J 3 bases, with 5 bases left between them. The CDR3 consists of 13 residues. The CDR3 DNA follows: TGTGCCAGCAGCGTAGATGGTACAGATACGCAGTATTTT. It codes for CASSVDGTDTQYF. The entire variable domain, with the rest obtained from reference TRBV9 and TRBJ2-3, is as follows: DSGVTQTPKHLITATGQRVTLRCSPRSGDLSVYWYQQSLDQGLQFLIQYYNGEERAKGNILERFSAQQFPDLHSELNLSSLELGDSALYFCASSVDGTDTQYFGPGTRLTVL.

The V gene is TRBV19, the J gene TRBJ2-2, with D hard to call. This CDR3 contains 13 residues. CDR1 LNHDA and CDR2 SQIVND come from the germline V gene (reference sequence). V lost 3 bases and J lost 5, with 7 bases in between. Here the CDR3 reads CASSIAGTGELFF. Here the CDR3 DNA reads TGTGCCAGTAGTATCGCCGGGACCGGGGAGCTGTTTTTT. The entire variable domain, with the rest obtained from reference TRBV19 and TRBJ2-2, is as follows: DGGITQSPKYLFRKEGQNVTLSCEQNLNHDAMYWYRQDPGQGLRLIYYSQIVNDFQKGDIAEGYSVSREKKESFPLTVTSAQKNPTAFYLCASSIAGTGELFFGEGSRLTVL.